This T cell receptor beta chain was captured in a study of OX40 agonist ivuxolimab in advanced cancers. Study details: Age averaged roughly 60 years (range roughly 23 to 80), and more than 80% were male. Whole-study findings and limits: At doses 0.1 to 3.0 mg/kg, CD4+ and CD8+ clones expanded.

Peripheral blood came from all dose cohorts at three timepoints. CDR1 is MGHRA, CDR2 YSYEKL, per germline. The V end lost 3 bases, the J end lost 3 bases, and 13 bases lay between the germline ends. This CDR3 contains 15 residues. About this clone itself: Its specificity is unknown.

Generated by immunoSEQ multiplex PCR, the TCRdb table keeps only in-frame clones and is missing some. The table shows around 48,000 clones, with roughly 84% occurring only once. This clonotype originated in an adult with an advanced solid tumor such as melanoma, head and neck, liver or kidney cancer. This specimen consisted of CD4+ or CD8+ T cells sorted from blood, obtained in a trial of the OX40 agonist ivuxolimab. The chain employs TRBV4-1 and TRBJ2-3; tentatively, D is TRBD1 (7 bases). The CDR3 region is CASSHRQGGTDTQYF. DNA for the CDR3: TGCGCCAGCAGCCACAGACAGGGAGGAACAGATACGCAGTATTTT.